This T cell receptor beta chain was found in a study of neurological immune-mediated disorders. This clonotype was counted at least ten times. TCRdb ran MiXCR on the 5' RACE reads and lists one entry per CDR3 protein. Of approximately 30,000 distinct CDR3 sequences listed, around 20% were seen once; the top ten hold 16%. The unsorted libraries originated from 2 million PBMCs kept at -80 C. V lost 0 bases to trimming and J lost 6 bases, with 7 bases between them. The germline V gene has CDR1 SGDLS and CDR2 YYNGEE. The CDR3 sequence is 13 residues long. Sequencing input: PBMCs. The clonotype comes from a woman in her sixties in good health. The gene calls are TRBV9 and TRBJ2-1; tentative D call: TRBD2 (5 bases). DNA for the CDR3: TGTGCCAGCAGCGTAGGGCTAGCCAATGAGCAGTTCTTC. It is translated as CASSVGLANEQFF.